These 32 T cell receptor beta chains were all obtained from the same sample, sequenced in a study of T cells after yellow fever vaccination. MiXCR, applied by TCRdb to the 5' RACE reads, yields one record per CDR3 protein. The table lists approximately 300,000 distinct CDR3 sequences, around 10% of them singletons. Sequencing was performed on CD4+ T cells sorted from PBMCs, taken 45 days after the yellow fever booster vaccination. These receptors originate from a man between 18 and 35 years old who received the YFV17D yellow fever vaccine.

The chain recombines TRBV24-1 with TRBJ2-3; no definite D call. From germline, CDR1 is KGHDR and CDR2 SFDVKD. The CDR3 is 13 amino acids. V dropped 4 bases and J dropped 0 bases, with 4 bases sitting between them. The CDR3 nucleotides are TGTGCCACCAGTGACACGAGCACAGATACGCAGTATTTT. It is translated as CATSDTSTDTQYF.

This chain connects TRBV4-3 to TRBJ1-5; D is possibly TRBD1 (5 bases). The CDR3 sequence is 15 residues long. V dropped 5 bases and J dropped 4 bases, with 15 bases sitting between them. Germline V gives CDR1 LGHNA, CDR2 YSLEER. CDR3 region: CASSYSLWGNQPQHF. DNA for the CDR3: TGCGCCAGCAGCTACTCTCTCTGGGGGAATCAGCCCCAGCATTTT.

The chain uses TRBV3-1 and TRBJ2-3; 7 bases agree with TRBD1. The CDR3 has 15 residues. Germline CDR1 LGHDT, CDR2 YNNKEL (reference sequence). Trimming at V came to 1 base and at J to 8 bases, leaving 9 bases not matched to a gene. CDR3 sequence: CASSQGRQGSGTQYF. CDR3 DNA sequence: TGTGCCAGCAGCCAAGGGAGACAGGGATCGGGTACGCAGTATTTT.

The gene calls are TRBV11-2 and TRBJ2-5; D may be TRBD2 (6 bases). The CDR3 is 15 amino acids. Germline assignment: CDR1 SGHAT and CDR2 FQNNGV. The ends were cut back, 5 bases at V and 2 bases at J, with 15 bases in the middle. The CDR3 region has the DNA TGTGCCAGCAGCGCCGTGACTAGTGTTCAAGAGACCCAGTACTTC. Amino acids: CASSAVTSVQETQYF.

This clonotype was observed many times. The chain carries TRBV7-9 and TRBJ1-1, with a tentative D call TRBD1 (5 bases). CDR1 SEHNR and CDR2 FQNEAQ come from the germline V gene (reference sequence). Trimming pared 5 bases from V and 1 base from J, leaving 14 bases between. CDR3 length: 15 residues. CDR3 in amino acids: CASSRTRFQNTEAFF. CDR3 coding DNA: TGTGCCAGCAGCCGGACACGCTTCCAGAACACTGAAGCTTTCTTT.

The genes are TRBV5-1 and TRBJ2-5; no definite D call. The germline gives CDR1 SGHRS, CDR2 YFSETQ. The CDR3 runs to 14 residues. Between the trimmed V and J ends, which lost 2 bases and 2 bases, there was a span of 10 bases. CDR3 DNA sequence: TGCGCCAGCAGCTTCACTGAGACTCAAGAGACCCAGTACTTC. Amino acid sequence: CASSFTETQETQYF.

This clonotype showed up just a few times. The V gene is TRBV6-5, the J gene TRBJ2-7; either TRBD1 or TRBD2 may fit D (5 bases each). The CDR3 totals 13 residues. Deletions cut 7 bases from V and 7 bases from J, with 17 bases between. Germline V lookup: CDR1 MNHEY, CDR2 SVGAGI. CDR3 sequence: CASTSGPLREQYF. CDR3 sequence (DNA): TGTGCCAGCACCTCGGGGCCCTTAAGGGAGCAGTACTTC.

The chain links TRBV9 to TRBJ2-5, with D hard to call. This CDR3 region has 13 residues. In germline, CDR1 is SGDLS, CDR2 YYNGEE. The V end was cut by 3 bases, the J end by 5 bases, with 11 bases between. CDR3: CASSGSFAETQYF. The DNA of the CDR3 is TGTGCCAGCAGCGGATCCTTCGCGGAGACCCAGTACTTC.

The chain employs TRBV5-4 and TRBJ2-7; D is unclear. Germline V gene data show CDR1 as SGHNT and CDR2 as YYREEE (reference sequence). The ends were cut back, 2 bases at V and 5 bases at J, with 14 bases in the middle. The CDR3 runs 14 residues. The CDR3 loop is CASSFSAGQDEQYF. CDR3 sequence (DNA): TGTGCCAGCAGCTTCTCGGCAGGTCAGGACGAGCAGTACTTC.

This clonotype was seen more than once but under ten times. The CDR3 loop reads CASSLTGGHEQYV. In DNA, the CDR3 is TGCGCCAGCAGCTTAACAGGGGGTCACGAGCAGTACGTC. This rearrangement joins TRBV5-1 to TRBJ2-7, with TRBD1 matching over 8 bases. Germline CDR1 is SGHRS and CDR2 is YFSETQ. Trimming removed 2 bases from V and 5 bases from J; junction bases left unmatched: 3. This CDR3 comprises 13 residues.

The V call is TRBV5-4, the J call TRBJ2-3; TRBD2 matches 9 bases. This CDR3 is 16 amino acids long. The V segment lost 4 bases and the J segment 0 bases; nucleotides outside the gene matches: 6. Germline V gene lookup returns CDR1 SGHNT and CDR2 YYREEE (reference sequence). The CDR3 nucleotides are TGTGCCAGCAGCCAAGGGACTAGCAGAAGCACAGATACGCAGTATTTT. Its translation: CASSQGTSRSTDTQYF.

The chain links TRBV29-1 to TRBJ2-3, with D unresolved. Looked up from germline, CDR1 is SQVTM and CDR2 is ANQGSEA. The length of the CDR3 is 13 residues. The V end lost 3 bases, the J end lost 4 bases, and 11 bases lay between the germline ends. The CDR3 nucleotides read TGCAGCGTTGATGACACTCCCCCAGATACGCAGTATTTT. Translated: CSVDDTPPDTQYF.

The CDR3 region has the DNA TGCGCCAGCAGCTTTTCCGGGACAGCGGGCACAGATACGCAGTATTTT. This encodes CASSFSGTAGTDTQYF. V usage is TRBV5-1 and J usage is TRBJ2-3; 7 positions agree with TRBD1. V was clipped by 2 bases and J by 1 base; unmatched bases: 7. CDR3 length: 16 amino acids. Germline V CDR1 and CDR2: SGHRS, YFSETQ. Drawing the rest from reference TRBV5-1 and TRBJ2-3, the complete variable domain is KAGVTQTPRYLIKTRGQQVTLSCSPISGHRSVSWYQQTPGQGLQFLFEYFSETQRNKGNFPGRFSGRQFSNSRSEMNVSTLELGDSALYLCASSFSGTAGTDTQYFGPGTRLTVL.

The genes are TRBV29-1 and TRBJ1-1, with 7 bases aligning to TRBD1. Germline CDR1 and CDR2: SQVTM and ANQGSEA. J was trimmed by 3 bases and V by 5 bases; bases with no gene match: 6. The CDR3 runs to 13 residues. The CDR3 reads CSVMGQIYTEAFF. In DNA form, the CDR3 reads TGCAGCGTTATGGGACAGATTTACACTGAAGCTTTCTTT.

V usage is TRBV6-1 and J usage is TRBJ2-3, with D possibly TRBD1 on 6 matching bases. The length of the CDR3 is 12 residues. The germline CDR1 and CDR2 sequences are MNHNS and SASEGT. Trimming shortened V by 3 bases and J by 8 bases, and 9 bases separated the two germline ends. The chain's CDR3 is CASSDEQGTQYF. DNA of the CDR3: TGTGCCAGCAGTGACGAACAGGGTACGCAGTATTTT.

This chain links TRBV4-3 with TRBJ2-5, with TRBD1 as a possible D gene (6 bases). V was pared by 2 bases and J by 7 bases, with 20 bases between. The germline V gene encodes CDR1 LGHNA and CDR2 YSLEER. The CDR3 length is 16 residues. This CDR3 is CASSQSTLGGDRTQYF. The CDR3 DNA sequence: TGCGCCAGCAGCCAATCTACTCTAGGGGGAGATCGGACCCAGTACTTC.

This clonotype was observed a handful of times. This chain connects TRBV5-1 to TRBJ2-2; tentative D call: TRBD1 (6 bases). Germline V gene data show CDR1 as SGHRS and CDR2 as YFSETQ. The CDR3 loop spans 15 amino acids. Trimming took off 4 bases at V and 4 bases at J, with 14 bases between the two ends. Here the CDR3 DNA reads TGCGCCAGCAGCCTGGCTGCAGGGGCCACCGGGGAGCTGTTTTTT. Its translation is CASSLAAGATGELFF.

This clonotype was counted ten times or more. The chain links TRBV5-1 to TRBJ2-5; D possibly corresponds to TRBD1 (6 bases). The germline CDR1 and CDR2 sequences are SGHRS and YFSETQ. CDR3 length equals 14 residues. The ends were cut back, 1 base at V and 1 base at J, with 8 bases in the middle. The CDR3 sequence is CASSLRDIQETQYF. CDR3 DNA: TGCGCCAGCAGCTTGCGGGACATCCAAGAGACCCAGTACTTC.

The V and J genes are TRBV27 and TRBJ2-7; tentatively, D is TRBD1 (5 bases). The CDR3 consists of 16 residues. The V and J ends lost 11 bases and 8 bases respectively, with 31 bases between them. CDR1 MNHEY and CDR2 SMNVEV come from the germline V gene (reference sequence). The DNA for the CDR3 is TGTGCCGTACCTGCAATCCGATCAGACAGCCTTAAGAAGCAGTACGTC. Protein sequence: CAVPAIRSDSLKKQYV.

The chain couples TRBV9 to TRBJ2-3, with D maybe TRBD2 (7 bases). The length of the CDR3 is 15 residues. V was pared by 4 bases and J by 6 bases, with 18 bases between. Germline V gene data show CDR1 as SGDLS and CDR2 as YYNGEE. The CDR3 coding sequence is TGTGCCAGCAGCTCCTTGGGGGGGCCGGCGGATACGCAGTATTTT. Amino acid sequence: CASSSLGGPADTQYF.

V gene TRBV20-1 combines with J gene TRBJ1-2, with 9 bases lining up with TRBD1. V was pared by 1 base and J by 6 bases, with 9 bases of the junction left unmatched. The germline CDR1 and CDR2 sequences are DFQATT and SNEGSKA (reference sequence). This CDR3 is built from 15 residues. This chain's CDR3 is CSARAMDRGSNGYTF. The CDR3 coding sequence is TGCAGTGCTAGAGCTATGGACAGGGGCTCGAATGGCTACACCTTC.

This clonotype appeared a few times. The chain carries TRBV7-9 and TRBJ2-3; 10 bases fit TRBD1. The CDR3 has 17 residues. V was pared by 5 bases and J by 1 base, with 9 bases of the junction left unmatched. Germline V gives CDR1 SEHNR, CDR2 FQNEAQ (reference sequence). This CDR3 reads CASSQTGTGVGTDTQYF. The DNA for the CDR3 is TGTGCCAGCAGCCAAACCGGGACAGGGGTTGGCACAGATACGCAGTATTTT.

This clonotype was found many times. J is TRBJ2-5 and V is TRBV4-3; TRBD1 aligns across 8 bases. The CDR3 covers 13 residues. CDR1 is LGHNA and CDR2 is YSLEER in the germline V gene. Germline trimming cut 4 bases from V and 5 bases from J; bases unmatched to any gene: 3. The DNA for the CDR3 is TGCGCCAGCAGCCCGAGACAGGGGGAGACCCAGTACTTC. This codes for CASSPRQGETQYF.

The chain carries TRBV19 and TRBJ1-5; 9 positions agree with TRBD1. V lost 5 bases, J lost 3 bases, and 5 bases stayed unmatched. Germline CDR1 and CDR2: LNHDA and SQIVND (reference sequence). The CDR3 runs to 15 residues. The CDR3, as DNA: TGTGCCAGTAGTCACCAACAGGGGGCCAATCAGCCCCAGCATTTT. Translating gives CASSHQQGANQPQHF.

The J gene is TRBJ2-7, the V gene TRBV5-1; D might be TRBD1 or TRBD2, each matching 5 bases. This CDR3 is built from 14 residues. Germline lookup yields CDR1 SGHRS and CDR2 YFSETQ. V was trimmed by 4 bases and J by 0 bases, leaving 11 bases between them. In DNA, the CDR3 is TGCGCCAGCAGCCTATCAGGGAGCTCCTACGAGCAGTACGTC. It encodes CASSLSGSSYEQYV.

This clonotype was counted many times. The V gene is TRBV24-1, the J gene TRBJ1-5, with a tentative D call TRBD1 (6 bases). Per germline, CDR1 KGHDR and CDR2 SFDVKD. V was cut by 4 bases and J by 11 bases, with 11 bases left in between. The CDR3 totals 12 residues. The CDR3 is CATSDHRETQHF. As DNA, the CDR3 is TGTGCCACCAGTGACCACAGGGAGACCCAGCATTTT.

The CDR3 sequence: CSVDRAGGDTEAFF. CDR3 DNA: TGCAGCGTTGACCGTGCGGGAGGGGACACTGAAGCTTTCTTT. The V gene is TRBV29-1, the J gene TRBJ1-1, with a possible D match to TRBD1 (5 bases). There are 14 residues in the CDR3. Looked up from germline, CDR1 is SQVTM and CDR2 is ANQGSEA. Trimming left V 3 bases short and J 3 bases short, with 14 bases between.

This clonotype was seen a handful of times. The genes are TRBV5-6 and TRBJ2-7, with TRBD1 as a possible D gene (6 bases). Germline CDR1 and CDR2: SGHDT and YYEEEE. The length of the CDR3 is 16 residues. V lost 0 bases and J 6 bases, leaving 19 bases between the germline ends. Here the CDR3 DNA reads TGTGCCAGCAGCTTGGAGTTCCCGGACAGAGGGGGCGAGCAGTACTTC. It translates to CASSLEFPDRGGEQYF.

This clonotype was observed a handful of times. CDR3 region: CASSFYGTGDQPQHF. Here the CDR3 DNA reads TGTGCCAGCAGCTTTTATGGGACAGGTGATCAGCCCCAGCATTTT. This chain uses TRBV7-2 with TRBJ1-5; 8 nucleotides line up with TRBD1. The V gene's germline CDR1 is SGHTA and CDR2 FQGNSA. The CDR3 is 15 residues long. V shed 3 bases and J 5 bases; nucleotides not matched to a gene: 6. The full variable domain, in which reference TRBV7-2 and TRBJ1-5 provide the parts outside the CDR3, is GAGVSQSPSNKVTEKGKDVELRCDPISGHTALYWYRQSLGQGLEFLIYFQGNSAPDKSGLPSDRFSAERTGGSVSTLTIQRTQQEDSAVYLCASSFYGTGDQPQHFGDGTRLSIL.

This clonotype was seen a handful of times. The CDR3 spells CASSLWERQAYEQYV. Here the CDR3 DNA reads TGTGCCAGCAGCTTGTGGGAGAGACAAGCCTACGAGCAGTACGTC. The chain carries TRBV5-6 and TRBJ2-7, with D possibly being TRBD2 (5 bases). Per the germline V gene, CDR1 is SGHDT and CDR2 is YYEEEE. The CDR3 sequence is 15 residues long. Trimming took off 1 base at V and 2 bases at J, with 13 bases between the two ends.

This clonotype showed up just a few times. The chain joins TRBV20-1 to TRBJ2-3, with TRBD1 identical over 7 bases. V shed 6 bases and J 11 bases; nucleotides not matched to a gene: 14. This CDR3 is built from 13 residues. From germline, CDR1 is DFQATT and CDR2 SNEGSKA (reference sequence). CDR3 sequence: CSAPQTGQVMQYF. CDR3 in DNA: TGCAGTGCGCCTCAGACCGGACAGGTTATGCAGTATTTT.

This clonotype was observed at least ten times. V and J are TRBV20-1 and TRBJ2-1; 11 positions match TRBD2. Losses at the gene ends were 6 bases for V and 10 bases for J; bases not matched to a gene: 23. This CDR3 spans 18 amino acids. Germline V gene sequence: CDR1 DFQATT, CDR2 SNEGSKA (reference sequence). CDR3 in DNA: TGCAGTGCCCCCTTAACTCTAGCGGGGGGTCAAACTTCTCGGGAGCAGTTCTTC. This encodes CSAPLTLAGGQTSREQFF.